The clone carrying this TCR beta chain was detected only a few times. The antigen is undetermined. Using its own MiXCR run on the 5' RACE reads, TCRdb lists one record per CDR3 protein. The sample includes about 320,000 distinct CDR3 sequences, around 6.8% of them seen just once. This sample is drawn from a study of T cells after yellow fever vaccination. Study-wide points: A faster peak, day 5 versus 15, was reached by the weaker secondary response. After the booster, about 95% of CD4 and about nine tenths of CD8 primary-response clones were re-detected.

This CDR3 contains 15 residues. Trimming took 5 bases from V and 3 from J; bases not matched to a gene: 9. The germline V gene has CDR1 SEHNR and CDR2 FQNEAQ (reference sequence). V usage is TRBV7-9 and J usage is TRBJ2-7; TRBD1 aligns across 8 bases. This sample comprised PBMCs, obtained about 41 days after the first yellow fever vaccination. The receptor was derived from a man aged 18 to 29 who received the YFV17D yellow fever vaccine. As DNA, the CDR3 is TGTGCCAGCAGCCAGGAAGGACAGGGTTACTACGAGCAGTACTTC. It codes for CASSQEGQGYYEQYF. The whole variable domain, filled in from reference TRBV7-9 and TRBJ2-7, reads DTGVSQNPRHKITKRGQNVTFRCDPISEHNRLYWYRQTLGQGPEFLTYFQNEAQLEKSRLLSDRFSAERPKGSFSTLEIQRTEQGDSAMYLCASSQEGQGYYEQYFGPGTRLTVT.